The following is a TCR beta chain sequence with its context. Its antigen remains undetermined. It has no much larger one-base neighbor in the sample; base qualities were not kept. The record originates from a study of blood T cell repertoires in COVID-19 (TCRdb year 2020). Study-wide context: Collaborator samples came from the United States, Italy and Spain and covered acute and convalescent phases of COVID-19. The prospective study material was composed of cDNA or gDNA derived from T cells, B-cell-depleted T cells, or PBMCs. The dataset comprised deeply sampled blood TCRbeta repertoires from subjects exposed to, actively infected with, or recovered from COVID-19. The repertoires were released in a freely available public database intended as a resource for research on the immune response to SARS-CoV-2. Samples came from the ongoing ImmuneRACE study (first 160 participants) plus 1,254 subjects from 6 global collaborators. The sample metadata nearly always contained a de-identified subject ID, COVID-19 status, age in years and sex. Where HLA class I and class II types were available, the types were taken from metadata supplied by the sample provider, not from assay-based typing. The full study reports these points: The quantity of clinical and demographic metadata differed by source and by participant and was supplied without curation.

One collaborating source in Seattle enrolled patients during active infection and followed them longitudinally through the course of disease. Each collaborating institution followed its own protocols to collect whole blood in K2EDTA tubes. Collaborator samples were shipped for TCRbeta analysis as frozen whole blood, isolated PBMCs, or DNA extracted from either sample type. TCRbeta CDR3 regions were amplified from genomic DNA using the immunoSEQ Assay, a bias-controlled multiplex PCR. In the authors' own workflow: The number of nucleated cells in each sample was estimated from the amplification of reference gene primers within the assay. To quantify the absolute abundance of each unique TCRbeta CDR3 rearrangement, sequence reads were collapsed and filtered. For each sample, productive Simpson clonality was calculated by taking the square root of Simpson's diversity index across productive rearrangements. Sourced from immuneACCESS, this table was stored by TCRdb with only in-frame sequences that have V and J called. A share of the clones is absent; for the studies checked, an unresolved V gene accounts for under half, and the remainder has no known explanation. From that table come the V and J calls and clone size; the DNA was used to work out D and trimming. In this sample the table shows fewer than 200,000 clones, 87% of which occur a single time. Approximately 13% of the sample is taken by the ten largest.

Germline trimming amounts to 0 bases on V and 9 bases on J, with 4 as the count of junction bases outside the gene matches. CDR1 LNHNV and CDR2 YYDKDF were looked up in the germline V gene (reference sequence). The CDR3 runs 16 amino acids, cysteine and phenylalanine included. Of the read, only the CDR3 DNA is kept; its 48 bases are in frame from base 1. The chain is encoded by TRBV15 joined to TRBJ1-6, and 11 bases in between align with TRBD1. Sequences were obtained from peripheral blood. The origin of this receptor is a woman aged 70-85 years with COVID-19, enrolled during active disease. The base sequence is TGTGCCACCAGCAGAGATAGGGGGACAGGGGGTTCACCCCTCCACTTT. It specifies CATSRDRGTGGSPLHF.